These 7 T cell receptor beta chains came from one sample sequenced in a study of vaccination and CD4 T cells after COVID-19. Scientists ran DNA taken from cultured CD4+ T cells through the Oncomine TCR Beta short-read assay for sequencing. Genomic DNA was extracted from cultured CD4+ T cells. TCRdb re-analysed the PCR reads in MiXCR, keeping a single row per CDR3 protein. The sample lists some 10,000 distinct CDR3 sequences; 30% to 35% were seen once. Which antigens these TCRs recognize remains unknown. Specified treatment: approximately nine-day PBMC culture with coronavirus spike peptide pools or control peptides (ViraFEST assay). The unexposed donor gave CD4+ T cells before the COVID-19 pandemic (2011-2018). The sample taken for sequencing was CD4+ T cells from blood, cultured in vitro. The receptors come from a human donor in good health.

J is TRBJ1-6 and V is TRBV6-2 or TRBV6-3; D remains unclear. V lost 0 bases, J lost 10 bases, and 4 bases lay in between. Per the germline V gene, CDR1 is MNHEY and CDR2 is SVGEGT. The CDR3 extends over 12 amino acids. As DNA, the CDR3 is TGTGCCAGCAGTTACTCGAAATCACCCCTCCACTTT. Protein product: CASSYSKSPLHF.

This clonotype appeared a few times. This chain joins TRBV20-1 and TRBJ1-6; possible D gene TRBD1, 6 bases. Trimming pared 6 bases from V and 9 bases from J, leaving 12 bases between. In germline, CDR1 is DFQATT, CDR2 SNEGSKA (reference sequence). This CDR3 contains 12 residues. The CDR3 bases are TGCAGTGCCCCCAGGGGCGGTTCACCCCTCCACTTT. Its protein is CSAPRGGSPLHF.

This clonotype showed up just once. The V gene is TRBV28, the J gene TRBJ2-7; a possible D gene is TRBD1 (6 bases). Germline V gene sequence: CDR1 MDHEN, CDR2 SYDVKM. V gave up 4 bases and J gave up 4 bases, with 17 bases separating them. The CDR3 sequence is 15 residues long. The CDR3 region has the DNA TGTGCCAGCAGTTCCGGACGCAAAGGGGGTTACGAGCAGTACTTC. Encoded protein: CASSSGRKGGYEQYF.

This clonotype was observed a handful of times. As DNA, the CDR3 is TGTGCCAGCAGCTTAGAGGGGGGGGCGGCGCGGCCCCAGCATTTT. Its protein product is CASSLEGGAARPQHF. The rearrangement joins TRBV7-2 to TRBJ1-5, with TRBD1 as a possible D gene (6 bases). Trimming took 1 base from V and 9 from J, leaving 16 bases between them. CDR1 SGHTA and CDR2 FQGNSA come from the germline V gene. The CDR3 spans 15 residues.

The gene calls are TRBV19 and TRBJ2-5, with 8 bases identical to TRBD1. The CDR3 loop spans 12 amino acids. CDR1 is LNHDA and CDR2 is SQIVND in the germline V gene (reference sequence). The V segment lost 4 bases and the J segment 5 bases; nucleotides outside the gene matches: 0. This CDR3 is CASSNRGETQYF. The DNA of the CDR3 is TGTGCCAGTAGTAACAGGGGGGAGACCCAGTACTTC.

This clonotype showed up just a few times. The chain is built from TRBV10-2 and TRBJ1-6; tentative D call: TRBD1 (5 bases). The V end was cut by 8 bases, the J end by 10 bases, with 12 bases between. The germline CDR1 and CDR2 sequences are WSHSY and SAAADI. The CDR3 loop spans 12 amino acids. The chain's CDR3 is CASFVRGSPLHF. CDR3 bases: TGCGCCAGCTTCGTAAGGGGATCACCCCTCCACTTT.

The rearrangement links TRBV2 to TRBJ1-1; no reliable D call. Germline lookup yields CDR1 SNHLY and CDR2 FYNNEI. This CDR3 spans 13 amino acids. The ends were cut back, 10 bases at V and 2 bases at J, with 14 bases in the middle. CDR3 sequence: CATRQQPNTEAFF. The CDR3 DNA follows: TGTGCCACCAGGCAGCAACCTAACACTGAAGCTTTCTTT.